This TCR beta chain originates from a study of blood T cells in healthy people across ages. At the level of the study: Template switching picked up about one barcoded beta molecule for each two T cells.

The extraction recovered at least 5.5 micrograms of total RNA per sample. PCR was performed a second time for about 7 to 11 cycles using a sample-barcoded 5' primer and a J-beta primer mix. TCRdb reanalysed the 5' RACE reads using MiXCR and keeps one entry per CDR3 protein. The table includes 850,000 to 1,300,000 distinct CDR3 sequences, 40% to 50% detected once. The CDR3 covers 14 residues. After removal of 6 bases from V and 5 bases from J, the junction contained 2 bases not matched to a gene. Germline-derived CDR1 and CDR2 are MNHEY and SMNVEV (reference sequence). This clonotype has only a few counts.

The chain combines TRBV27 with TRBJ2-6, with 9 nucleotides matching TRBD1. The receptor comes from a woman aged 55-69 years in good health. Input material: blood. The CDR3 DNA reads as TGTGCCAGCAGAGGGACAGGGTGGGCCAACGTCCTGACTTTC. Translation: CASRGTGWANVLTF. The variable domain in full, completed from reference TRBV27 and TRBJ2-6, reads EAQVTQNPRYLITVTGKKLTVTCSQNMNHEYMSWYRQDPGLGLRQIYYSMNVEVTDKGDVPEGYKVSRKEKRNFPLILESPSPNQTSLYFCASRGTGWANVLTFGAGSRLTVL.